The TCR beta chain described here comes from a study of human T cells and chemical hapten exposure. Time point reported: patch test 1, 2 weeks after DPC sensitization. Treatment described: therapeutic diphenylcyclopropenone sensitization with weekly scalp DPC. One entry per CDR3 protein, called by TCRdb with MiXCR from the RACE reads. The sample has about 120,000 distinct CDR3 sequences, roughly 12% seen once. V lost 3 bases, J lost 4 bases, and 6 bases stayed unmatched. This CDR3 has 15 residues. Germline V gene sequence: CDR1 SGHRS, CDR2 YFSETQ. This clonotype was counted only a few times. The V gene is TRBV5-1, the J gene TRBJ1-2; the match to TRBD1 covers 10 bases. This TCR was sampled from a woman between 50 and 59 years old with alopecia areata. Some clones in this sample may be carry-over from other donors' samples. The input for sequencing was whole blood, taken in connection with sensitization to the hapten diphenylcyclopropenone (DPC). The CDR3 DNA is TGCGCCAGCAGCTCAGAGGGACAGGGGAGCTATGGCTACACCTTC. The encoded protein is CASSSEGQGSYGYTF.